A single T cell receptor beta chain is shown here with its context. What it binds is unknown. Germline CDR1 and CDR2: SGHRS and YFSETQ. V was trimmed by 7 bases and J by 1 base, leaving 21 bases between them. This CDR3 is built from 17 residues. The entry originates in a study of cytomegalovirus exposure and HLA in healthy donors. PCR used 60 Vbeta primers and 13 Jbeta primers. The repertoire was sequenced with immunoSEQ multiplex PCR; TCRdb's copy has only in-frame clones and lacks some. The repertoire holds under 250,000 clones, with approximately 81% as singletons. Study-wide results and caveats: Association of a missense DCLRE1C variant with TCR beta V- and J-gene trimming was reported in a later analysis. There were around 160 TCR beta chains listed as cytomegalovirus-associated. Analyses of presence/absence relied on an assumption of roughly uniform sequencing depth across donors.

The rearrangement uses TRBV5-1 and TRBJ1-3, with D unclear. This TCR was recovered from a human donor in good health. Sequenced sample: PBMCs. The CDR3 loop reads CASAEGFDGLSGNTIYF. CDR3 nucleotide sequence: TGCGCCAGCGCAGAGGGATTTGACGGGCTATCTGGAAACACCATATATTTT.